The T cell receptor (beta chain) described here comes from a study of blood T cell repertoires in COVID-19. Study as a whole: The study drew acute and convalescent COVID-19 samples from the United States, Italy and Spain. T cells, B-cell-depleted T cells, or PBMCs supplied cDNA or gDNA.

In the original processing: Reference gene primer amplification gave nucleated cell count estimates. Clones were read by immunoSEQ multiplex PCR, and TCRdb kept only the in-frame ones, dropping some. V, J and clone size are those of that table, while D and trimming were read from the DNA. This table holds roughly 80,000 clones, about 83% found once. The germline V gene encodes CDR1 ENHRY and CDR2 SYGVKD. The V and J ends lost 6 bases and 5 bases respectively, with 13 bases between them. This CDR3 contains 13 residues. The sequence was collected from a human donor in a cohort sampled during active COVID-19. Sequenced: peripheral blood. The rearrangement uses TRBV10-3 and TRBJ2-5, with D possibly TRBD2 on 6 matching bases. CDR3: CAIRRGGAETQYF. In DNA form, the CDR3 reads TGTGCCATCAGGAGGGGCGGGGCGGAGACCCAGTACTTC.